This T cell receptor (beta chain) appears in the sequencing data of a study of cytomegalovirus exposure and HLA in healthy donors. Across the study: T cells numbering about 200 million yielded more than 100 million unique TCR beta sequences in an earlier analysis.

Study findings and constraints: Confirmation in vitro established that a few CMV-associated chains were specific for CMV antigens. Reported findings show TCR beta sequences accurately forecast HLA-A and HLA-B alleles in most subjects.

Comments on this clone: Antigen unknown.

In the PCR, 60 Vbeta and 13 Jbeta primers were used. Method: immunoSEQ multiplex PCR; TCRdb's copy keeps in-frame clones and lacks some. The sample holds over 120,000 clones; 60% to 80% are singletons and the top ten take around 3.7%. Per the germline V gene, CDR1 is SQVTM and CDR2 is ANQGSEA. CDR3 length: 14 amino acids. J lost 3 bases, V lost 7 bases, and 8 bases had no gene match. The clonotype originates from a male donor in good health and CMV-seronegative. The chain recombines TRBV29-1 with TRBJ1-1; 10 nucleotides line up with TRBD1. The sequencing sample was made of PBMCs. CDR3 sequence (DNA): TGCAGCGCCACCGGGACAGGGGTACACACTGAAGCTTTCTTT. Translated: CSATGTGVHTEAFF.